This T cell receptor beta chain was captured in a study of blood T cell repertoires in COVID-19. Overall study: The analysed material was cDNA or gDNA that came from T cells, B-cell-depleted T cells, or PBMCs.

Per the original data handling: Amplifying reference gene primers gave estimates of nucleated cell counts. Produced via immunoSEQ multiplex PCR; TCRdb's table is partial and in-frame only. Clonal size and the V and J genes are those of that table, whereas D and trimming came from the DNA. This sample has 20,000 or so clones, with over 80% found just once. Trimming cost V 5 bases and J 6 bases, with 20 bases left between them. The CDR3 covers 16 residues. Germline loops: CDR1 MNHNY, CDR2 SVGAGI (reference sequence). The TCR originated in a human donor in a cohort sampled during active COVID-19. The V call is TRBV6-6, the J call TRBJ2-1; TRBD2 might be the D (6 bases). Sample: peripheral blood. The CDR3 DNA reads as TGTGCCAGCAGTCCTAGCGTGCGGAGGGGCTCCAATGAGCAGTTCTTC. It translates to CASSPSVRRGSNEQFF.